Listed below are T cell receptor beta chains from one sample, sequenced in a study of blood T cell repertoires in COVID-19. This table comes from immunoSEQ multiplex PCR, and its TCRdb copy is limited to in-frame clones, with some not included. The sample has 200,000 to 250,000 clones; approximately 86% are singletons. Material for sequencing was peripheral blood. The receptors shown here come from a woman aged 25 to 45 who had recovered from COVID-19. CDR3s include the opening cysteine and the closing phenylalanine or tryptophan. The order of the fields is clone size, J gene, V gene, CDR3 protein. The size entry is marked missing in some rows and otherwise reads once, few, many or a size class.

.,TRBJ1-4,TRBV2,CARGLANEKLFF
.,TRBJ1-5,TRBV19,CASREGRYGGQPQHF
.,TRBJ2-7,TRBV6-1,CASSEAAYEQYF
.,TRBJ2-4,TRBV2,CASSPTGQGKNIQYF
.,TRBJ1-3,TRBV29-1,CSVEGAAGASGNTIYF
.,TRBJ2-2,TRBV6-5,CASELSSGTGELFF
.,TRBJ2-3,TRBV15,CATSRGTDSYTDTQYF
many,TRBJ2-3,TRBV7-3,CASSTGTSGPVF
.,TRBJ2-7,TRBV11-2,CASSPGSLYEQYF
.,TRBJ1-4,TRBV7-9,CASSIRQGLRGEKLFF
.,TRBJ2-7,TRBV6-1,CASGEVAGGRTYEQYF
once,TRBJ2-3,TRBV23-1,CASMTSQGLAGVPRCTQYF
.,TRBJ2-2,TRBV9,CASSAQGINTGELFF
.,TRBJ2-1,TRBV6-2/TRBV6-3,CASSPFWGGGSNEQFF
.,TRBJ2-7,TRBV2,CASAMGPPSYEQYF
.,TRBJ2-1,TRBV11-2,CASSPQLASYNEQFF
once,TRBJ2-7,TRBV14,CASSMTGLGYEQYF
.,TRBJ2-7,TRBV15,CATSRVRTGYEQYF
.,TRBJ1-2,TRBV27,CASSLGGQGMYGYTF
.,TRBJ2-7,TRBV13,CASSLRLVPYEQYF
.,TRBJ1-1,TRBV2,CASRVGGSDTEAFF
.,TRBJ2-1,TRBV19,CASSIKGLAGGNEQFF
.,TRBJ1-5,TRBV12-1,CASSMRTGGVDSNQPQHF
.,TRBJ2-3,TRBV4-1,CASSQDRGQGADTQYF
.,TRBJ1-1,TRBV3-1/TRBV3-2,CASSHFQGPYEAFF
.,TRBJ2-2,TRBV2,CASSGTSGNTGELFF
.,TRBJ2-3,TRBV4-1,CASNTLGGRADTQYF
.,TRBJ1-1,TRBV6-6,CASSYSAGENTEAFF
.,TRBJ2-5,TRBV12-3/TRBV12-4,CASRVLETQYF
.,TRBJ2-1,TRBV25-1,CASSEFVGAVPEQFF
.,TRBJ2-1,TRBV7-2,CASSLDPGLVYNEQFF
.,TRBJ1-2,TRBV7-2,CASSPRRESGYTF
.,TRBJ1-6,TRBV10-2,CASSELKSSYNSPLHF
.,TRBJ1-1,TRBV15,CATSRDRLIQGTEAFF
once,TRBJ1-2,TRBV19,CASSTPGGYGYTF
.,TRBJ1-6,TRBV5-4,CASRNLGRNNSPLHF
.,TRBJ1-5,TRBV5-5,CASSLGTQDLYSNQPQHF
.,TRBJ2-7,TRBV6-5,CASRRTGTGSYEQYF
.,TRBJ2-7,TRBV5-4,CASSLWGKTSGYEQYF
.,TRBJ1-6,TRBV5-6,CASSSDEGGDSPLHF
.,TRBJ2-1,TRBV2,CASTSQGTLYNEQFF
.,TRBJ1-6,TRBV12-5,CASGLNRASPLHF
.,TRBJ2-3,TRBV5-1,CASSFPAGGDTDTQYF
.,TRBJ1-6,TRBV19,CASSPGRTSPLHF
.,TRBJ2-4,TRBV4-3,CASSRGGAKNIQYF
.,TRBJ1-1,TRBV5-1,CASSPGTPGRQNTEAFF
many,TRBJ1-1,TRBV14,CASSQGGRTAFF
.,TRBJ1-3,TRBV7-2,CASSLGTVSGNTIYF
.,TRBJ2-1,TRBV5-4,CASSLKAPYNEQFF
.,TRBJ1-6,TRBV14,CASSQGTGVYNSPLHF
.,TRBJ2-1,TRBV5-4,CASSFASGGARSEQFF
.,TRBJ2-7,TRBV3-1/TRBV3-2,CASSQAGEIYEQYF
.,TRBJ2-7,TRBV27,CASSSPLVGEQYF
.,TRBJ1-6,TRBV25-1,CASTSFYNSPLHF
.,TRBJ2-7,TRBV7-2,CASSLAFAGANYEQYF